One and the same sample provided the 19 T cell receptor beta chains below, sequenced in a study of blood T cell repertoires in COVID-19. The assay was immunoSEQ multiplex PCR, and TCRdb's table has in-frame clones only and misses some. Of some 76,000 clones in the sample, 80% were seen once. Sequencing input: peripheral blood. These TCRs come from a man aged 50 or older with COVID-19, enrolled during active disease.

The rearrangement joins TRBV4-3 to TRBJ1-1; 7 bases agree with TRBD1. V lost 0 bases, J lost 11 bases, and 6 bases stayed unmatched. The CDR3 sequence is 13 residues long. Germline-derived CDR1 and CDR2 are LGHNA and YSLEER. The CDR3 is CASSQEEGARAFF. As DNA, the CDR3 is TGCGCCAGCAGCCAAGAGGAGGGGGCAAGGGCTTTCTTT.

The chain uses TRBV7-6 and TRBJ2-7, with D possibly being TRBD1 (5 bases). The CDR3 runs 17 residues. Germline V gene lookup returns CDR1 SGHVS and CDR2 FNYEAQ. Trimming pared 1 base from V and 1 base from J, leaving 17 bases between. In nucleotides, the CDR3 is TGTGCCAGCAGCTTAGGGGTGGGGCTTAAGGATTCCTACGAGCAGTACTTC. This sequence encodes CASSLGVGLKDSYEQYF. The full variable domain, its missing parts supplied by reference TRBV7-6 and TRBJ2-7, is GAGVSQSPRYKVTKRGQDVALRCDPISGHVSLYWYRQALGQGPEFLTYFNYEAQQDKSGLPNDRFSAERPEGSISTLTIQRTEQRDSAMYRCASSLGVGLKDSYEQYFGPGTRLTVT.

J is TRBJ2-5 and V is TRBV5-1; 7 positions match TRBD2. CDR1 is SGHRS and CDR2 is YFSETQ in the germline V gene. The ends lost 4 bases at V and 5 bases at J; junction bases unmatched: 11. This CDR3 region has 15 residues. This CDR3 is CASSTGLLARETQYF. The CDR3 DNA reads TGCGCCAGCAGCACCGGTCTACTAGCGAGGGAGACCCAGTACTTC.

The J gene is TRBJ1-1, the V gene TRBV2; 7 nucleotides line up with TRBD1. The V segment lost 8 bases and the J segment 1 base; nucleotides outside the gene matches: 10. CDR3 length equals 15 residues. Per germline, CDR1 SNHLY and CDR2 FYNNEI. CDR3 coding DNA: TGTGCCAGCGGTGGGGACAGCTATTCGAACACTGAAGCTTTCTTT. It specifies CASGGDSYSNTEAFF.

The chain combines TRBV28 with TRBJ2-1; 9 bases are shared with TRBD2. V gave up 5 bases and J gave up 4 bases; unmatched junction bases: 3. CDR3 length: 14 residues. Germline lookup yields CDR1 MDHEN and CDR2 SYDVKM. DNA of the CDR3: TGTGCCAGCAGTGTGACTAGCGGTTACAATGAGCAGTTCTTC. Translated, it gives CASSVTSGYNEQFF.

The chain links TRBV9 to TRBJ2-2; 13 bases are shared with TRBD2. The junction had 3 bases not matched to a gene; V was cut back by 3 bases and J by 1 base. Germline V gene lookup returns CDR1 SGDLS and CDR2 YYNGEE. This CDR3 has 17 residues. The CDR3 coding sequence is TGTGCCAGCAGCGCTCGACTAGCGGGAGGGAACACCGGGGAGCTGTTTTTT. Its protein product is CASSARLAGGNTGELFF.

The chain has TRBV28 and TRBJ1-5; D not certain. V was pared by 3 bases and J by 6 bases, with 3 bases between. There are 11 residues in the CDR3. Germline lookup yields CDR1 MDHEN and CDR2 SYDVKM. This CDR3 reads CASSFRQPQHF. The CDR3 bases are TGTGCCAGCAGTTTTCGTCAGCCCCAGCATTTT. Filled out from reference TRBV28 and TRBJ1-5, the complete variable domain reads DVKVTQSSRYLVKRTGEKVFLECVQDMDHENMFWYRQDPGLGLRLIYFSYDVKMKEKGDIPEGYSVSREKKERFSLILESASTNQTSMYLCASSFRQPQHFGDGTRLSIL.

The chain joins TRBV4-1 to TRBJ2-3; 7 bases agree with TRBD2. Germline lookup yields CDR1 MGHRA and CDR2 YSYEKL. The CDR3 runs to 12 residues. V shed 2 bases, J shed 11 bases, and the junction held 4 bases outside the gene matches. Written as DNA, the CDR3 is TGCGCCAGCAGCCAATACCCGGGGGGGCAGTATTTT. Amino acid sequence: CASSQYPGGQYF.

J is TRBJ2-1 and V is TRBV21-1; whether TRBD2, the table's D call, matches the DNA was not checked. TRBV21-1 is classified as a pseudogene. This CDR3 contains 17 residues. CDR3 bases: TGTGCCAGCAGCAAAGGAGGACTAGCGGAGCTTTACAATGAGCAGTTCTTC. Amino acid sequence: CASSKGGLAELYNEQFF.

The V gene is TRBV4-2, the J gene TRBJ2-7, with 7 bases identical to TRBD2. This CDR3 spans 15 amino acids. The trim removed 1 base at V and 0 bases at J, leaving 3 bases unmatched. The germline V gene has CDR1 LGHNA and CDR2 YNFKEQ. The CDR3 spells CASSQGGGPSYEQYF. The DNA of the CDR3 is TGTGCCAGCAGCCAAGGGGGAGGGCCCTCCTACGAGCAGTACTTC.

This chain connects TRBV6-2 or TRBV6-3 to TRBJ2-5, with 11 positions matching TRBD2. This CDR3 comprises 16 residues. J lost 4 bases, V lost 6 bases, and 10 bases had no gene match. The V gene's germline CDR1 is MNHEY and CDR2 SVGEGT. CDR3 amino acids: CASSPLAGGPGETQYF. Written as DNA, the CDR3 is TGTGCCAGCAGCCCTTTAGCGGGAGGGCCGGGAGAGACCCAGTACTTC.

The chain has TRBV14 and TRBJ2-7; 9 bases align to TRBD1. CDR3 size: 13 residues. In germline, CDR1 is SGHDN, CDR2 FVKESK. After removal of 3 bases from V and 10 bases from J, the junction contained 7 bases not matched to a gene. The CDR3 sequence is CASSHNTGGEQYF. The DNA for the CDR3 is TGTGCCAGCAGCCACAACACAGGGGGCGAACAGTACTTC. Complete variable domain (other parts from reference TRBV14 and TRBJ2-7): EAGVTQFPSHSVIEKGQTVTLRCDPISGHDNLYWYRRVMGKEIKFLLHFVKESKQDESGMPNNRFLAERTGGTYSTLKVQPAELEDSGVYFCASSHNTGGEQYFGPGTRLTVT.

The chain carries TRBV5-6 and TRBJ2-7; maybe TRBD2 (5 bases). V lost 2 bases, J lost 5 bases, and 17 bases lay in between. Per the germline V gene, CDR1 is SGHDT and CDR2 is YYEEEE. The CDR3 runs 15 residues. CDR3 protein: CASSFPSFREDEQYF. DNA of the CDR3: TGTGCCAGCAGCTTCCCTAGCTTTAGGGAAGACGAGCAGTACTTC.

DNA of the CDR3: TGCGCCAGCAAGACTAGCCCAGGAGCAGATACGCAGTATTTT. It codes for CASKTSPGADTQYF. The chain recombines TRBV5-1 with TRBJ2-3; 7 nucleotides match TRBD2. This CDR3 is 14 amino acids long. In germline, CDR1 is SGHRS, CDR2 YFSETQ. J lost 4 bases, V lost 6 bases, and 8 bases had no gene match.

The rearrangement joins TRBV28 to TRBJ2-1, with 12 bases lining up with TRBD2. This CDR3 is built from 15 residues. V was clipped by 6 bases and J by 7 bases; unmatched bases: 7. Looked up from germline, CDR1 is MDHEN and CDR2 is SYDVKM. The CDR3 nucleotides are TGTGCCAGCAGCTCGACTAGCGGGAGTAGAAATGAGCAGTTCTTC. It encodes CASSSTSGSRNEQFF.

This clone was found once. CDR3 nucleotide sequence: TGTGCCAGCAGTAAGACTAGCGGGAGTGAGACCCAGTACTTC. The encoded protein is CASSKTSGSETQYF. This chain joins TRBV11-3 and TRBJ2-5, with TRBD2 matching over 12 bases. This CDR3 comprises 14 residues. V trimming: 6 bases; J trimming: 5 bases; junction bases outside the gene matches: 4. The germline V gene has CDR1 SGHNT and CDR2 YENEEA.

This clone was observed a handful of times. The rearrangement links TRBV7-3 to TRBJ2-1, with D maybe TRBD2 (6 bases). The CDR3 is made up of 13 amino acids. Germline values: CDR1 SGHTA, CDR2 FQGTGA. Trimming shortened V by 5 bases and J by 10 bases, and 15 bases separated the two germline ends. As DNA, the CDR3 is TGTGCCAGCAGCGCTGCCGCGGGGATCGAGCAGTTCTTC. It is translated as CASSAAAGIEQFF.

The chain combines TRBV30 with TRBJ1-5; D gene unclear. There are 14 residues in the CDR3. Germline loops: CDR1 GTSNPN, CDR2 SVGIG (reference sequence). V was cut by 0 bases and J by 9 bases, with 15 bases left in between. CDR3 loop: CAWSVRGSGRPQHF. CDR3 nucleotides: TGTGCCTGGAGTGTACGGGGATCTGGCCGGCCCCAGCATTTT. Full variable domain (missing parts from reference TRBV30 and TRBJ1-5): SQTIHQWPATLVQPVGSPLSLECTVEGTSNPNLYWYRQAAGRGLQLLFYSVGIGQISSEVPQNLSASRPQDRQFILSSKKLLLSDSGFYLCAWSVRGSGRPQHFGDGTRLSIL.

This chain uses TRBV11-2 with TRBJ2-2; 10 bases align to TRBD1. Germline lookup yields CDR1 SGHAT and CDR2 FQNNGV. This CDR3 contains 14 residues. Trimming cost V 5 bases and J 5 bases; bases outside gene matches: 2. The DNA for the CDR3 is TGTGCCAGCAGCCAGGGACAGGGGACCGGGGAGCTGTTTTTT. The encoded protein is CASSQGQGTGELFF.